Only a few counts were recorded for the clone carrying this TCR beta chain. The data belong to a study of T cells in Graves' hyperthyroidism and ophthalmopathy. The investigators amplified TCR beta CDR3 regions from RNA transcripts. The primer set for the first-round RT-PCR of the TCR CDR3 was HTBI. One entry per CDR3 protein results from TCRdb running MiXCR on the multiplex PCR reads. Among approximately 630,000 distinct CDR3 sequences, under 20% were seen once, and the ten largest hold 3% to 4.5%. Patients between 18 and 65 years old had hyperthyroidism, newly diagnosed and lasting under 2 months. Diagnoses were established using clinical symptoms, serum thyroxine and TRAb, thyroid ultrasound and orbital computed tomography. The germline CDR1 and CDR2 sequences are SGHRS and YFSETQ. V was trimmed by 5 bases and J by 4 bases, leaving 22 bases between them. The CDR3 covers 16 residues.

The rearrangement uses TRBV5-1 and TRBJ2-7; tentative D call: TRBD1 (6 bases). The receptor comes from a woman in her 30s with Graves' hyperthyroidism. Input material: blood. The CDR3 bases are TGCGCCAGCAGTGGGACCGCCAGGGGTTCTTTTTACGAGCAGTACTTC. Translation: CASSGTARGSFYEQYF.